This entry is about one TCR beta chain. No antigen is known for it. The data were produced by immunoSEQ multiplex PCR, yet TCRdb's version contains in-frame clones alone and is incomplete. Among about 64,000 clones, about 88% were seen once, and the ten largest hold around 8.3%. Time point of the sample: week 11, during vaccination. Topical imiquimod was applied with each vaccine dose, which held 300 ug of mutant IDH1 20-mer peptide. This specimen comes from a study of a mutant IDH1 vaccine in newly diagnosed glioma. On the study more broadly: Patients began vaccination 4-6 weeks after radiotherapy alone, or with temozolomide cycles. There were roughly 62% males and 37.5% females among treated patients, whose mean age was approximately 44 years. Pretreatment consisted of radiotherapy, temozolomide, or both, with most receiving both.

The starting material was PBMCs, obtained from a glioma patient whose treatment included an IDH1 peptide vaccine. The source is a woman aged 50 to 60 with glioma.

The CDR3 here is CASSIGVNWGTEAFF. In DNA, the CDR3 is TGTGCCAGTAGTATAGGGGTTAACTGGGGCACTGAAGCTTTCTTT. The rearrangement links TRBV19 to TRBJ1-1, with D hard to call. V was cut by 1 base and J by 4 bases, with 13 bases left in between. CDR3 length: 15 amino acids. Germline CDR1 LNHDA, CDR2 SQIVND (reference sequence).